The 10 T cell receptor beta chains listed next were all sequenced from one sample in a study of T cells expressing NK-cell markers. No DNA is given; TCRdb re-called the 5' RACE reads and lists each CDR3 protein once. This table lists about 160,000 distinct CDR3 sequences. Input material: blood T cells: a sorted CD56 or NKG2C T cell subset, CD4+ or CD8+ T cells, or bulk PBMC T cells (not recorded which). These receptors came from a woman aged 18 to 75 in good health.

V and J are TRBV20-1 and TRBJ2-6. Germline CDR1 DFQATT, CDR2 SNEGSKA (reference sequence). The CDR3 sequence is 12 residues long. The CDR3 reads CSGGTGANVLTF.

This chain joins TRBV24-1 and TRBJ2-3; TCRdb's D call, TRBD1, is unchecked because there is no DNA. This CDR3 comprises 15 residues. Germline lookup yields CDR1 KGHDR and CDR2 SFDVKD. The CDR3 reads CATSDGQGVADTQYF.

The chain combines TRBV12-3 or TRBV12-4 with TRBJ2-7; TCRdb returns TRBD1, unconfirmable since there is no DNA. The CDR3 covers 15 residues. The CDR3: CASSSPKTGNHEQYF.

The chain links TRBV6-1 to TRBJ1-2. Germline CDR1 is MNHNS and CDR2 is SASEGT. The CDR3 contains 15 residues. The CDR3 loop is CASSLRRTTNYGYTF.

This chain uses TRBV5-1 with TRBJ1-4; TCRdb picks TRBD1, but there is no DNA to check that call. The CDR3 sequence is 16 residues long. CDR1 and CDR2 (germline): SGHRS, YFSETQ. Here the CDR3 reads CASSSLSGTENEKLFF.

The V call is TRBV20-1, the J call TRBJ2-5; TCRdb calls TRBD2, which cannot be checked without DNA. Per the germline V gene, CDR1 is DFQATT and CDR2 is SNEGSKA (reference sequence). CDR3 length: 12 amino acids. This CDR3 is CSVLAVQETQYF.

The chain employs TRBV5-1 and TRBJ2-1; TCRdb's D gene call, TRBD2, goes unchecked for lack of DNA. CDR3 length equals 16 residues. Germline V gene lookup returns CDR1 SGHRS and CDR2 YFSETQ. The CDR3 is CASSKIAGGLNNEQFF.

V and J are TRBV2 and TRBJ2-1; there is no DNA to check the TCRdb D call of TRBD2. The V gene's germline CDR1 is SNHLY and CDR2 FYNNEI. This CDR3 has 13 amino acids. CDR3 sequence reads: CASRLAGADEQFF. Full variable domain (outside the CDR3, taken from reference TRBV2 and TRBJ2-1): EPEVTQTPSHQVTQMGQEVILRCVPISNHLYFYWYRQILGQKVEFLVSFYNNEISEKSEIFDDQFSVERPDGSNFTLKIRSTKLEDSAMYFCASRLAGADEQFFGPGTRLTVL.

The chain combines TRBV4-1 with TRBJ2-3; as DNA is missing, the TRBD2 call by TCRdb cannot be tested. This CDR3 comprises 20 residues. CDR1 and CDR2 (germline): MGHRA, YSYEKL. The CDR3: CASSQTGTSGGTFLTDTQYF.

The gene calls are TRBV7-2 and TRBJ1-1; no DNA is available, so the TRBD1 call from TCRdb remains unchecked. This CDR3 is 16 amino acids long. Germline CDR1 and CDR2: SGHTA and FQGNSA. CDR3 in amino acids: CASSSDRGHRDTEAFF.